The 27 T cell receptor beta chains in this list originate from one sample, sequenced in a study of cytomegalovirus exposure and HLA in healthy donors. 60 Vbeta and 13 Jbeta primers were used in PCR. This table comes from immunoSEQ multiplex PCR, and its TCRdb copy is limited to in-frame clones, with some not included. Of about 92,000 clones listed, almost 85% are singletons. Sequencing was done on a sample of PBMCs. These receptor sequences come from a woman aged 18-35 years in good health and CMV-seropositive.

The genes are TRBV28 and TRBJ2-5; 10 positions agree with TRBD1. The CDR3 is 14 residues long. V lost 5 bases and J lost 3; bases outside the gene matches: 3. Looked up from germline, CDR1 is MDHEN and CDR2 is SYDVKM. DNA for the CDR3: TGTGCCAGCAGTGGGGACAGGGGTAAAGAGACCCAGTACTTC. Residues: CASSGDRGKETQYF.

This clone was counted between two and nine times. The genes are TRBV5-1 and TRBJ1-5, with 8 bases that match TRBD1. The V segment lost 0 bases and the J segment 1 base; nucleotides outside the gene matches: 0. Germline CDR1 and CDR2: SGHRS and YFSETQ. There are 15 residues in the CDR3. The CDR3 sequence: CASSLGQGSNQPQHF. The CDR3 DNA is TGCGCCAGCAGCTTGGGACAGGGGAGCAATCAGCCCCAGCATTTT.

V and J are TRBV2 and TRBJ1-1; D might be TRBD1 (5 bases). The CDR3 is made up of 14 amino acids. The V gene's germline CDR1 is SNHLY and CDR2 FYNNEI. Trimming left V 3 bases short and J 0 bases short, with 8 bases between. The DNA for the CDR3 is TGTGCCAGCAGTGATGACAGTTTGAACACTGAAGCTTTCTTT. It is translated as CASSDDSLNTEAFF.

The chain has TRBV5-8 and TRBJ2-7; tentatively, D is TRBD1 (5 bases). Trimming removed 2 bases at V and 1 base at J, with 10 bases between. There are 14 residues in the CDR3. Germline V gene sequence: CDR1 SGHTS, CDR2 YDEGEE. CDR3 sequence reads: CASSFRTGSYEQYF. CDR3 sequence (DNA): TGTGCCAGCAGCTTCAGAACAGGATCCTACGAGCAGTACTTC.

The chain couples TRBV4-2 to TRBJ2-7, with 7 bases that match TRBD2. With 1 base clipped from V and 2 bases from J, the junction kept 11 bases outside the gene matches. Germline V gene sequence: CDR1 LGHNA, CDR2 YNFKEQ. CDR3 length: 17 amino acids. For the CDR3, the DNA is TGTGCCAGCAGCCAAGTCGGCGGGGGAGATATGACCTACGAGCAGTACTTC. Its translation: CASSQVGGGDMTYEQYF.

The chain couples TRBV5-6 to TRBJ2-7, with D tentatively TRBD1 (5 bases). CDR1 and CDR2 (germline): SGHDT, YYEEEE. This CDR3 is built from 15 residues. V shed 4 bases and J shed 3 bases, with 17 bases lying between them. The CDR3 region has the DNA TGTGCCAGCAGCCGGCCCTCCAGGGAAATCTACGAGCAGTACTTC. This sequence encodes CASSRPSREIYEQYF.

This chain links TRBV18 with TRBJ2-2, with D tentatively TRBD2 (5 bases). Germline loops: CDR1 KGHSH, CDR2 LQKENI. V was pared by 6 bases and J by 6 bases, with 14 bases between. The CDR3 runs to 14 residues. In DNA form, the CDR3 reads TGTGCCAGCTCTTCTGGGAGACAACCCGGGGAGCTGTTTTTT. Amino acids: CASSSGRQPGELFF.

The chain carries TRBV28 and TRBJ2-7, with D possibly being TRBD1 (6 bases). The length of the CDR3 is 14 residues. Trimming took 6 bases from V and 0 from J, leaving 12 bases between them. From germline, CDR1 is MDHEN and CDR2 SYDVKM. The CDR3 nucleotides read TGTGCCAGCAGCCTGACAGGCTTCTCCTACGAGCAGTACTTC. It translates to CASSLTGFSYEQYF.

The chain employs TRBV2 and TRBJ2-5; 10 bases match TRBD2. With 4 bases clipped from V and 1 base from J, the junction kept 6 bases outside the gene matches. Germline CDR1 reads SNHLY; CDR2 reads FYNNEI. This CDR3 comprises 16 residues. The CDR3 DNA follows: TGTGCCAGCAGTGGTGAAGCGGGGGGGCTCCAAGAGACCCAGTACTTC. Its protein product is CASSGEAGGLQETQYF. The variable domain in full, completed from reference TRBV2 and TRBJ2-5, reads EPEVTQTPSHQVTQMGQEVILRCVPISNHLYFYWYRQILGQKVEFLVSFYNNEISEKSEIFDDQFSVERPDGSNFTLKIRSTKLEDSAMYFCASSGEAGGLQETQYFGPGTRLLVL.

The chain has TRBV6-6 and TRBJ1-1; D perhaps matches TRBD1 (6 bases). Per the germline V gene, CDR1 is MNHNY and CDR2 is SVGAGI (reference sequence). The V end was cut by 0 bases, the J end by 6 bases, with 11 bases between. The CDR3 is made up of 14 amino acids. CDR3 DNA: TGTGCCAGCAGTTACTCGGACAGATCTGCTGAAGCTTTCTTT. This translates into CASSYSDRSAEAFF.

The CDR3 sequence: CASSLADFPGNYGYTF. CDR3 nucleotide sequence: TGCGCCAGCAGCTTGGCAGATTTTCCAGGGAACTATGGCTACACCTTC. This chain joins TRBV5-1 and TRBJ1-2, with a tentative D call TRBD1 (5 bases). Germline assignment: CDR1 SGHRS and CDR2 YFSETQ. The CDR3 is 16 residues long. Trimming took 0 bases from V and 2 from J, leaving 14 bases between them.

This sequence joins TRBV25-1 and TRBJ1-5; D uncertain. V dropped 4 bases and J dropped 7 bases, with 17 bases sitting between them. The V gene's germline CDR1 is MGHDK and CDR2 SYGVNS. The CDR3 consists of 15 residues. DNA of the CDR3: TGTGCCAGCAGTGGTCCCGACCCGGAGGAACAGCCCCAGCATTTT. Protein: CASSGPDPEEQPQHF.

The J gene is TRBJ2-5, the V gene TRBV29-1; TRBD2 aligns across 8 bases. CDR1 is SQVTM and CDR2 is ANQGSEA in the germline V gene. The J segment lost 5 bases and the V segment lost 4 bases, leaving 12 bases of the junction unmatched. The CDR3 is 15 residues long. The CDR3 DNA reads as TGCAGCGTTGTCCCGAGCGGGAGAGAGGGGGAGACCCAGTACTTC. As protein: CSVVPSGREGETQYF.

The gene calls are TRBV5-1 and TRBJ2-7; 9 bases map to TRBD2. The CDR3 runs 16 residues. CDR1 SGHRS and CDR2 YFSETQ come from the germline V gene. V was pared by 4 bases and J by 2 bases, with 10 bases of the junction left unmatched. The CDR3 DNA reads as TGCGCCAGCAGCATCAGCTTAGCGGGAGCGACCTACGAGCAGTACTTC. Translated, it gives CASSISLAGATYEQYF.

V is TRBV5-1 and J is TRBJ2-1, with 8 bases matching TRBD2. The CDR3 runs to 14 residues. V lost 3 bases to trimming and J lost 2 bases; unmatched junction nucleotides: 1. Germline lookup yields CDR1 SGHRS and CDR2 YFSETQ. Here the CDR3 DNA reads TGCGCCAGCAGCTCAGCGGGGGCCTACAATGAGCAGTTCTTC. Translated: CASSSAGAYNEQFF.

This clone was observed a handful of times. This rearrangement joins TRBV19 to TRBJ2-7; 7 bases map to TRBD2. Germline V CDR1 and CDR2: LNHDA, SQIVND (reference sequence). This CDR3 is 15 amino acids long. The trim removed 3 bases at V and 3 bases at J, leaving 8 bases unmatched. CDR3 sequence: CASSMSGGSLYEQYF. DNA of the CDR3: TGTGCCAGTAGTATGTCGGGCGGGAGTCTCTACGAGCAGTACTTC.

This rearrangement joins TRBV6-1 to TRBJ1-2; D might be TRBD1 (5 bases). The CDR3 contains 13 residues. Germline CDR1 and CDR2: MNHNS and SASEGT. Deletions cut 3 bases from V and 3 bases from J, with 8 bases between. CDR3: CASSDGGYYGYTF. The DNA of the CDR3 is TGTGCCAGCAGTGATGGGGGGTACTATGGCTACACCTTC.

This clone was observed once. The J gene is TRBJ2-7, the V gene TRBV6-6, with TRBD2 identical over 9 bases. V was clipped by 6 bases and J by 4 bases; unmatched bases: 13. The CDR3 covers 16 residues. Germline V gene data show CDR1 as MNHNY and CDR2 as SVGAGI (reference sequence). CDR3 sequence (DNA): TGTGCCAGCAGGAATTTTCTAGCGGGGCCGGAGTACGAGCAGTACTTC. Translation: CASRNFLAGPEYEQYF.

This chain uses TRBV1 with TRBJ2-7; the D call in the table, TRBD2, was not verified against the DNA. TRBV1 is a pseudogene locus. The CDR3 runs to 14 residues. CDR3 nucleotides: TGCACCAGCAGCCAAGAATTCCTTTTCTACGAGCAGTACTTC. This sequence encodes CTSSQEFLFYEQYF.

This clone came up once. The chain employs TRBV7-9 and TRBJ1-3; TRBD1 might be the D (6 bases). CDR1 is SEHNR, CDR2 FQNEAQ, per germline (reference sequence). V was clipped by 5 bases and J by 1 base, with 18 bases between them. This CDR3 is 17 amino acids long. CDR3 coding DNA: TGTGCCAGCAGCCTCACCGGGACACCGCCTTCTGGAAACACCATATATTTT. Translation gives CASSLTGTPPSGNTIYF.

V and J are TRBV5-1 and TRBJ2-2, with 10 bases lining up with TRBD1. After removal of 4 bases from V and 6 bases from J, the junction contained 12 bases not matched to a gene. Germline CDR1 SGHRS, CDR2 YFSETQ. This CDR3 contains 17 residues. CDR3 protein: CASSGTGTGVVSGELFF. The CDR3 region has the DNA TGCGCCAGCAGCGGGACAGGGACAGGGGTTGTCTCCGGGGAGCTGTTTTTT.

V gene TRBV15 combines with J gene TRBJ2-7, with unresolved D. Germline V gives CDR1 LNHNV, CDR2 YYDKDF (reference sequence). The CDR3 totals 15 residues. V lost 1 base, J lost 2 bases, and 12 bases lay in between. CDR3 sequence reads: CATSRAGAPTYEQYF. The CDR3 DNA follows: TGTGCCACCAGCAGAGCAGGCGCGCCCACCTACGAGCAGTACTTC.

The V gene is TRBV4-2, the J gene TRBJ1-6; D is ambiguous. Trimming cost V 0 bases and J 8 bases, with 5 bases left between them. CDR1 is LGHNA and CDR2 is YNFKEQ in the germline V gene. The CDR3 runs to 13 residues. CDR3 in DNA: TGTGCCAGCAGCCAAGATTGGCATTCACCCCTCCACTTT. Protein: CASSQDWHSPLHF.

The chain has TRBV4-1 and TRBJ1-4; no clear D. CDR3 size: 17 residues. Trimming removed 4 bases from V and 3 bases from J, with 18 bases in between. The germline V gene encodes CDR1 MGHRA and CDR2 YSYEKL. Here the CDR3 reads CASSPGVSGGANEKLFF. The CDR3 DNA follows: TGCGCCAGCAGCCCCGGCGTCTCAGGCGGGGCTAATGAAAAACTGTTTTTT.

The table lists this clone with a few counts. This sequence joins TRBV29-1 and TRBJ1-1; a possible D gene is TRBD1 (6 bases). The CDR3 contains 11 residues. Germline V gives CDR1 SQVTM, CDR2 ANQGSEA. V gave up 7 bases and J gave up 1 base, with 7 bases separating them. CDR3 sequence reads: CSGGGNTEAFF. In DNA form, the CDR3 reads TGCAGCGGAGGGGGGAACACTGAAGCTTTCTTT.

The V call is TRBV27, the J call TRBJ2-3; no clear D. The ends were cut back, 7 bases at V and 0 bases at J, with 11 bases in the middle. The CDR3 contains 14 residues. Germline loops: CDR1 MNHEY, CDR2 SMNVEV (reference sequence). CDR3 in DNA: TGTGCCAGCACCACCTTAGCTAGCACAGATACGCAGTATTTT. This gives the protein CASTTLASTDTQYF.

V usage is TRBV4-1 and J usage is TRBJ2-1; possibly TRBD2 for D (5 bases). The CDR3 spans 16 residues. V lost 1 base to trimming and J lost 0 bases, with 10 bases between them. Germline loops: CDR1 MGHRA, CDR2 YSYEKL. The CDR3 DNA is TGCGCCAGCAGCCAAGTTTTCACTAGCTCCTACAATGAGCAGTTCTTC. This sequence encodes CASSQVFTSSYNEQFF.